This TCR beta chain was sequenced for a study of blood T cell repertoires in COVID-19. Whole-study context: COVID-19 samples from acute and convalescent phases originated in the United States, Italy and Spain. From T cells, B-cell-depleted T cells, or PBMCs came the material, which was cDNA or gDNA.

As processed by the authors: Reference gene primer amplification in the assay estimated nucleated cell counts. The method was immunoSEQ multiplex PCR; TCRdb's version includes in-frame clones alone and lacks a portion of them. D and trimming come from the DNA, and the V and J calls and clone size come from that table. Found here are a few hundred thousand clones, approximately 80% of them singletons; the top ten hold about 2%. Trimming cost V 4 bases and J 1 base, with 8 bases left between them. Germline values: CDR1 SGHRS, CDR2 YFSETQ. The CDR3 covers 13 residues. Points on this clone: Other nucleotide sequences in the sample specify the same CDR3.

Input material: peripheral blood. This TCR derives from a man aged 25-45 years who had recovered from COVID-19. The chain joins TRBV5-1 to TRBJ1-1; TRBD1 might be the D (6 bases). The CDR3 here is CASSLDRNTEAFF. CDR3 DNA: TGCGCCAGCAGCCTGGACAGGAACACTGAAGCTTTCTTT.